One and the same sample provided the 25 T cell receptor beta chains below, sequenced in a study of blood T cell repertoires in COVID-19. The repertoire was sequenced with immunoSEQ multiplex PCR; TCRdb's copy has only in-frame clones and lacks some. The table records about 320,000 clones, 65% to 90% of them present only once. The sample consisted of peripheral blood. These receptor sequences come from a human donor in a cohort sampled during active COVID-19.

Comments on this clone: Its ends do not fully match the called genes, so a read error is possible. The chain employs TRBV5-1 and TRBJ2-3; TRBD2 matches at 8 bases. This CDR3 comprises 17 residues. From germline, CDR1 is SGHRS and CDR2 YFSETQ. The CDR3 nucleotides read TGCGCCAGCAGCTTGGATCTACAAACTAGCGGCACGGATACGCAGTATTTT. It specifies CASSLDLQTSGTDTQYF.

This clone was found a few times. The chain is built from TRBV5-1 and TRBJ1-1; no clear D. The CDR3 length is 14 residues. Trimming took 3 bases from V and 1 from J, leaving 10 bases between them. Germline CDR1 SGHRS, CDR2 YFSETQ. In nucleotides, the CDR3 is TGCGCCAGCAGCTCCGGGAAACGGAACACTGAAGCTTTCTTT. Protein product: CASSSGKRNTEAFF.

In this sample, this clone turned up once. The chain has TRBV15 and TRBJ2-3; weak D call: TRBD1 (5 bases). The CDR3 is 15 residues long. The V and J ends lost 4 bases and 1 base respectively, with 12 bases between them. CDR1 and CDR2 from the germline V gene are LNHNV and YYDKDF (reference sequence). Here the CDR3 reads CATSTNDRRTDTQYF. The DNA for the CDR3 is TGTGCCACCAGCACAAACGACAGACGCACAGATACGCAGTATTTT.

The chain recombines TRBV30 with TRBJ2-3; 10 nucleotides align to TRBD2. Germline loops: CDR1 GTSNPN, CDR2 SVGIG (reference sequence). The CDR3 contains 18 residues. Trimming removed 0 bases from V and 0 bases from J; junction bases left unmatched: 9. The CDR3 is CAWSVVRTSGASTDTQYF. In nucleotides, the CDR3 is TGTGCCTGGAGTGTAGTAAGAACTAGCGGGGCCAGCACAGATACGCAGTATTTT. Full variable domain (remainder filled in from reference TRBV30 and TRBJ2-3): SQTIHQWPATLVQPVGSPLSLECTVEGTSNPNLYWYRQAAGRGLQLLFYSVGIGQISSEVPQNLSASRPQDRQFILSSKKLLLSDSGFYLCAWSVVRTSGASTDTQYFGPGTRLTVL.

The rearrangement joins TRBV27 to TRBJ1-1, with 7 nucleotides matching TRBD1. Germline-derived CDR1 and CDR2 are MNHEY and SMNVEV (reference sequence). The CDR3 has 14 amino acids. Losses at the gene ends were 3 bases for V and 4 bases for J; bases not matched to a gene: 5. The CDR3 nucleotides are TGTGCCAGCAGTTTCTCCTCAGGGGGCACTGAAGCTTTCTTT. This translates into CASSFSSGGTEAFF.

This rearrangement joins TRBV27 to TRBJ2-2, with 8 bases fitting TRBD1. The CDR3 consists of 17 residues. Germline values: CDR1 MNHEY, CDR2 SMNVEV (reference sequence). V shed 2 bases and J 3 bases; nucleotides not matched to a gene: 8. CDR3 amino acids: CASSLVWDRTYTGELFF. The CDR3 DNA sequence: TGTGCCAGCAGTTTAGTGTGGGACAGGACCTACACCGGGGAGCTGTTTTTT.

The rearrangement links TRBV6-2 or TRBV6-3 to TRBJ1-1, with D perhaps TRBD1 (6 bases). The germline V and J ends were trimmed by 1 base and 5 bases, with 17 bases remaining between them. The CDR3 is 16 amino acids. CDR1 is MNHEY and CDR2 is SVGEGT in the germline V gene. The CDR3 loop reads CASSYLRFRGGTEAFF. The CDR3 coding sequence is TGTGCCAGCAGTTACTTACGGTTCAGGGGTGGGACTGAAGCTTTCTTT.

The gene calls are TRBV9 and TRBJ2-7, with 8 bases fitting TRBD1. This CDR3 spans 13 amino acids. In germline, CDR1 is SGDLS, CDR2 YYNGEE. V trimming: 4 bases; J trimming: 5 bases; junction bases outside the gene matches: 5. The CDR3 protein is CASSLDRGDEQYF. The CDR3 coding sequence is TGTGCCAGCAGCTTAGACAGGGGCGACGAGCAGTACTTC.

This chain joins TRBV2 and TRBJ2-4; no reliable D call. Trimming took 8 bases from V and 0 from J, leaving 5 bases between them. CDR3 length: 12 residues. Germline CDR1 SNHLY, CDR2 FYNNEI. The CDR3 bases are TGTGCCAGCGAGCTAGCCAAAAACATTCAGTACTTC. Amino acids: CASELAKNIQYF.

V gene TRBV5-1 combines with J gene TRBJ1-1; D gene uncertain. The CDR3 extends over 14 amino acids. Per germline, CDR1 SGHRS and CDR2 YFSETQ. The ends were cut back, 0 bases at V and 0 bases at J, with 6 bases in the middle. The CDR3 region is CASSLGLMNTEAFF. The CDR3 DNA reads TGCGCCAGCAGCTTGGGCCTAATGAACACTGAAGCTTTCTTT. The full variable domain, rest sourced from reference TRBV5-1 and TRBJ1-1, is KAGVTQTPRYLIKTRGQQVTLSCSPISGHRSVSWYQQTPGQGLQFLFEYFSETQRNKGNFPGRFSGRQFSNSRSEMNVSTLELGDSALYLCASSLGLMNTEAFFGQGTRLTVV.

V gene TRBV5-1 combines with J gene TRBJ2-4; weak D call: TRBD2 (5 bases). V dropped 0 bases and J dropped 8 bases, with 9 bases sitting between them. Germline lookup yields CDR1 SGHRS and CDR2 YFSETQ. The CDR3 has 13 amino acids. CDR3 sequence reads: CASSLGAGDIQYF. CDR3 DNA sequence: TGCGCCAGCAGCTTGGGTGCGGGTGACATTCAGTACTTC.

The V gene is TRBV2, the J gene TRBJ2-1; no reliable D call. Germline CDR1 SNHLY, CDR2 FYNNEI. V lost 8 bases and J 10 bases, leaving 15 bases between the germline ends. CDR3 size: 12 residues. CDR3 region: CASVANRVEQFF. The CDR3 DNA follows: TGTGCCAGCGTGGCGAACCGGGTAGAGCAGTTCTTC.

The chain has TRBV7-3 and TRBJ2-7; 10 bases are a match to TRBD1. The germline CDR1 and CDR2 sequences are SGHTA and FQGTGA. The length of the CDR3 is 13 residues. With 5 bases clipped from V and 5 bases from J, the junction kept 3 bases outside the gene matches. The chain's CDR3 is CASSPTGGDEQYF. CDR3 in DNA: TGTGCCAGCAGCCCGACAGGGGGCGACGAGCAGTACTTC.

CDR3 amino acids: CASSQNRPYMNTEAFF. The CDR3 coding sequence is TGTGCCAGCAGCCAAAACCGCCCCTATATGAACACTGAAGCTTTCTTT. The rearrangement uses TRBV7-3 and TRBJ1-1, with no clear D. V lost 5 bases and J lost 0, with 16 bases in between. Germline V gene sequence: CDR1 SGHTA, CDR2 FQGTGA. This CDR3 region has 16 residues.

Written as DNA, the CDR3 is TGTGCCACCAGTGATCGCGGCGCGGGGACCACGCAAGGTACGCAGTATTTT. It is translated as CATSDRGAGTTQGTQYF. This chain joins TRBV24-1 and TRBJ2-3; D might be TRBD2 (6 bases). The CDR3 consists of 17 residues. Trimming removed 3 bases at V and 8 bases at J, with 23 bases between. The germline CDR1 and CDR2 sequences are KGHDR and SFDVKD.

V and J are TRBV24-1 and TRBJ1-5; possible D gene TRBD1, 6 bases. The germline V gene has CDR1 KGHDR and CDR2 SFDVKD. CDR3 length: 14 residues. The V end was cut by 3 bases, the J end by 8 bases, with 13 bases between. The CDR3 sequence: CATSDRTATKPQHF. CDR3 bases: TGTGCCACCAGTGATCGGACAGCTACGAAGCCCCAGCATTTT.

This clone was detected a few times. This sample includes further DNA sequences coding for the same CDR3. The rearrangement joins TRBV6-5 to TRBJ2-1; D perhaps matches TRBD2 (5 bases). The V and J ends lost 8 bases and 7 bases respectively, with 9 bases between them. Germline CDR1 reads MNHEY; CDR2 reads SVGAGI. The CDR3 is 11 residues long. DNA for the CDR3: TGTGCCAGCCTTCGCGGGAATGAGCAGTTCTTC. This sequence encodes CASLRGNEQFF.

This sequence joins TRBV5-4 and TRBJ1-1, with 8 bases that match TRBD1. This CDR3 is built from 14 residues. Germline CDR1 SGHNT, CDR2 YYREEE (reference sequence). After removal of 4 bases from V and 9 bases from J, the junction contained 11 bases not matched to a gene. CDR3 bases: TGTGCCAGCAGCCGCCCGGGACAGGATTACAAAGCTTTCTTT. It encodes CASSRPGQDYKAFF.

This clone was seen a single time. V is TRBV4-1 and J is TRBJ2-7; no clear D gene. The CDR3 covers 12 residues. V was shortened by 3 bases and J by 3 bases, with 6 bases between the two germline ends. Germline V gene sequence: CDR1 MGHRA, CDR2 YSYEKL. The CDR3 DNA reads TGCGCCAGCAGCCACAACAGCTACGAGCAGTACTTC. Translated: CASSHNSYEQYF.

V gene TRBV5-5 combines with J gene TRBJ1-6; 8 bases are shared with TRBD1. J gave up 7 bases and V 2 bases, and 11 bases lay outside the gene matches. Germline V gives CDR1 SGHKS, CDR2 YYEKEE (reference sequence). The CDR3 length is 17 residues. The CDR3 region is CASSLKGQGTKNSPLHF. CDR3 sequence (DNA): TGTGCCAGCAGCTTAAAAGGACAGGGTACAAAGAATTCACCCCTCCACTTT.

This clone turned up a few times. The chain combines TRBV19 with TRBJ2-1; TRBD1 matches at 8 bases. V dropped 6 bases and J dropped 4; count of bases not matched to a gene: 8. The CDR3 covers 15 residues. Germline loops: CDR1 LNHDA, CDR2 SQIVND (reference sequence). The CDR3 DNA follows: TGTGCCAGTAGCAGGGGACAGGTTATATACAATGAGCAGTTCTTC. Residues: CASSRGQVIYNEQFF.

Here the CDR3 DNA reads TGTGCCAGCAGCCAAGGGCGCGACAGAAAAGCTTTCTTT. Translated, it gives CASSQGRDRKAFF. The genes are TRBV3-1 (or the pseudogene TRBV3-2) and TRBJ1-1, with D possibly matching TRBD1 (5 bases). Trimming stripped 1 base from V and 9 bases from J, with 12 bases between. Germline CDR1 reads LGHDT; CDR2 reads YNNKEL (reference sequence). The CDR3 has 13 amino acids.

The chain carries TRBV7-6 and TRBJ2-7, with 10 nucleotides matching TRBD1. The CDR3 totals 16 residues. V lost 1 base to trimming and J lost 2 bases; unmatched junction nucleotides: 5. Germline V lookup: CDR1 SGHVS, CDR2 FNYEAQ. CDR3: CASSLGKGQGTYEQYF. CDR3 DNA sequence: TGTGCCAGCAGCTTAGGAAAGGGACAGGGGACCTACGAGCAGTACTTC. The full variable domain, in which reference TRBV7-6 and TRBJ2-7 provide the parts outside the CDR3, is GAGVSQSPRYKVTKRGQDVALRCDPISGHVSLYWYRQALGQGPEFLTYFNYEAQQDKSGLPNDRFSAERPEGSISTLTIQRTEQRDSAMYRCASSLGKGQGTYEQYFGPGTRLTVT.

V is TRBV27 and J is TRBJ1-1; 8 bases fit TRBD1. The CDR3 loop spans 14 amino acids. V was pared by 5 bases and J by 4 bases, with 6 bases of the junction left unmatched. CDR1 and CDR2 from the germline V gene are MNHEY and SMNVEV (reference sequence). CDR3 protein: CASSPGQGATEAFF. In DNA, the CDR3 is TGTGCCAGCAGTCCTGGACAGGGCGCCACTGAAGCTTTCTTT.

V is TRBV19 and J is TRBJ2-3; 9 nucleotides align to TRBD1. The CDR3 length is 14 residues. The junction had 5 bases not matched to a gene; V was cut back by 7 bases and J by 3 bases. CDR1 is LNHDA, CDR2 SQIVND, per germline (reference sequence). Here the CDR3 DNA reads TGTGCCAGTACCCGGACAGGGGCGACAGATACGCAGTATTTT. It is translated as CASTRTGATDTQYF.